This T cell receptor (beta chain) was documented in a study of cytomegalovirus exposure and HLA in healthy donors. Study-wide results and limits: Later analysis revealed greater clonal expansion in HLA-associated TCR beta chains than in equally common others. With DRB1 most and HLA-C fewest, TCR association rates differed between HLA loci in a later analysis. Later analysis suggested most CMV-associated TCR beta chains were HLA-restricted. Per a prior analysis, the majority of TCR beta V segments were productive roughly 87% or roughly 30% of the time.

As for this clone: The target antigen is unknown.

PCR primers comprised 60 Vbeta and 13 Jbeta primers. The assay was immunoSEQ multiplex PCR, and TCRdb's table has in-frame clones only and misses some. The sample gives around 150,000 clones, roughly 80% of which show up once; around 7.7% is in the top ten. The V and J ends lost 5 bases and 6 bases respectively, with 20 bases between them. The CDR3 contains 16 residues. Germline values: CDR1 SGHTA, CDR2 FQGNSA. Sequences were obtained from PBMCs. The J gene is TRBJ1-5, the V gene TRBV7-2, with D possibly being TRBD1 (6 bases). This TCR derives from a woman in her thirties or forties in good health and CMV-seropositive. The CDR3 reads CASSPNARGAGQPQHF. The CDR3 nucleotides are TGTGCCAGCAGCCCAAACGCTCGGGGGGCTGGTCAGCCCCAGCATTTT.